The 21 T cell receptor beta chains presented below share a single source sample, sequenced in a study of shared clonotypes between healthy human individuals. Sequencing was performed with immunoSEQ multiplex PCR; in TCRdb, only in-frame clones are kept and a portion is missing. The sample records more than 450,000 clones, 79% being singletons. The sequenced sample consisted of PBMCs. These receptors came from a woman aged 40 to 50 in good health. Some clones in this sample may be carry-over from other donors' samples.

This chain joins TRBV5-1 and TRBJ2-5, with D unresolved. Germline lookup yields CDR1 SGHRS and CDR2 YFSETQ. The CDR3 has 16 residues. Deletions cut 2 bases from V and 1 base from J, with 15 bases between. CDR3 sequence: CASSFRRTPTQETQYF. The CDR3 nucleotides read TGCGCCAGCAGCTTTCGTCGGACCCCCACCCAAGAGACCCAGTACTTC.

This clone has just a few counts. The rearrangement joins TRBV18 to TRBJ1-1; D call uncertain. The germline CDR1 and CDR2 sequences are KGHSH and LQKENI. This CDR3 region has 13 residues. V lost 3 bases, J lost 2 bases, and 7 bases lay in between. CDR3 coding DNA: TGTGCCAGCTCACCCCTCACCAACACTGAAGCTTTCTTT. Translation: CASSPLTNTEAFF.

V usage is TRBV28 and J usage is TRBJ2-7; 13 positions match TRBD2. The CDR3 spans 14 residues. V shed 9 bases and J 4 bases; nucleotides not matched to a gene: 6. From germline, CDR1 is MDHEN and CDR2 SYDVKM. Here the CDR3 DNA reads TGTGCCAGAAAAGGGACTAGCGGGAATTACGAGCAGTACTTC. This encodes CARKGTSGNYEQYF.

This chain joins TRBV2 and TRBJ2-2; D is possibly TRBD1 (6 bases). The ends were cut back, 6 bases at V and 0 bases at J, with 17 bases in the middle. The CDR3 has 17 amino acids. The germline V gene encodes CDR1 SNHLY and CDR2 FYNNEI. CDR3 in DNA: TGTGCCAGCAGGGTACCCGGGACACGGACGAACACCGGGGAGCTGTTTTTT. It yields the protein CASRVPGTRTNTGELFF. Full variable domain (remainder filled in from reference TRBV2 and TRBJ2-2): EPEVTQTPSHQVTQMGQEVILRCVPISNHLYFYWYRQILGQKVEFLVSFYNNEISEKSEIFDDQFSVERPDGSNFTLKIRSTKLEDSAMYFCASRVPGTRTNTGELFFGEGSRLTVL.

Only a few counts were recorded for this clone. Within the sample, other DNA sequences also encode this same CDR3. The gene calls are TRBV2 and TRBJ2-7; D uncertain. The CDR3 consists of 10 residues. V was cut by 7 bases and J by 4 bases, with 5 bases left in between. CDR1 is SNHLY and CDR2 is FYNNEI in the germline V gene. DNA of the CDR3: TGTGCCAGCAAGGAGTACGAGCAGTACTTC. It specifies CASKEYEQYF.

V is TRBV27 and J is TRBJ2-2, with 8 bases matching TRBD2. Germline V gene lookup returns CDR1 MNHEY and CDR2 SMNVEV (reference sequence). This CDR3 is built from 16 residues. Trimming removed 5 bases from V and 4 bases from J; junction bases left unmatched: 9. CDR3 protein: CASSQAGAHVTGELFF. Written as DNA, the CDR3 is TGTGCCAGCAGTCAAGCGGGAGCGCACGTCACCGGGGAGCTGTTTTTT.

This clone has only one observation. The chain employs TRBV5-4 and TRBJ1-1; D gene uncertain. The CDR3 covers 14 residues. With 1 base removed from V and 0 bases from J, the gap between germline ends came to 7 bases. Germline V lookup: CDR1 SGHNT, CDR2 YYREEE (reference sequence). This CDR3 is CASSLMDLNTEAFF. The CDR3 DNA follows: TGTGCCAGCAGCTTGATGGACCTGAACACTGAAGCTTTCTTT.

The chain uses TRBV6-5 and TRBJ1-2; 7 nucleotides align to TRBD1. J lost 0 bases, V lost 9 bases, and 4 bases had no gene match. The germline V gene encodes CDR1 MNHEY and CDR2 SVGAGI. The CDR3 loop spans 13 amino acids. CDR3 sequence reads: CASRGTANYGYTF. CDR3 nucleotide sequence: TGTGCCAGTCGAGGGACAGCTAACTATGGCTACACCTTC.

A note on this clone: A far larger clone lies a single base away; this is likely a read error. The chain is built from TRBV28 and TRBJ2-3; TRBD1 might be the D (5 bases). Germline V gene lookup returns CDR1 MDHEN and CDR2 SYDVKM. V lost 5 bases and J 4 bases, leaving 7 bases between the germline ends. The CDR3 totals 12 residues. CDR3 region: CASSEGADTQYF. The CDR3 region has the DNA TGTGCCAGCAGTGAAGGGGCAGATACGCAGTATTTT.

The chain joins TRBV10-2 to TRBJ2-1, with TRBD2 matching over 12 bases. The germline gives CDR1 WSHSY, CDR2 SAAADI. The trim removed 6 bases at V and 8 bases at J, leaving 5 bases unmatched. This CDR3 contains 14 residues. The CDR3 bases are TGCGCCAGCAGCCGACTAGCGGGAGAGTATGAGCAGTTCTTC. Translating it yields CASSRLAGEYEQFF.

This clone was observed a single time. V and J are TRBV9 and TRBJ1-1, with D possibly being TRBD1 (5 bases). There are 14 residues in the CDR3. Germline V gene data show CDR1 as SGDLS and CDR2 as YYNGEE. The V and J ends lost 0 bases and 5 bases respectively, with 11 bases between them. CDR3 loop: CASSVGVRETEAFF. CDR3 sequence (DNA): TGTGCCAGCAGCGTAGGTGTCAGGGAAACTGAAGCTTTCTTT.

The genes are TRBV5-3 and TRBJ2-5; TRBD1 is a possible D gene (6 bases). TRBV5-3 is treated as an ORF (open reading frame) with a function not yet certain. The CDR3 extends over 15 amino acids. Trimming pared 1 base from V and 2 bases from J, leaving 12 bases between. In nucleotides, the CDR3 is TGTGCCAGAAGCTTGAACAGGGAACCACAAGAGACCCAGTACTTC. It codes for CARSLNREPQETQYF.

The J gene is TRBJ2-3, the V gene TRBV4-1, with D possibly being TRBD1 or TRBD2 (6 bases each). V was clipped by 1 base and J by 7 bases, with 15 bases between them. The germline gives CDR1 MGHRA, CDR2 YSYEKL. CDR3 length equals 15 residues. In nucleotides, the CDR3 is TGCGCCAGCAGCCAAGGGGCTAGGGGGGTGAATACGCAGTATTTT. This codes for CASSQGARGVNTQYF.

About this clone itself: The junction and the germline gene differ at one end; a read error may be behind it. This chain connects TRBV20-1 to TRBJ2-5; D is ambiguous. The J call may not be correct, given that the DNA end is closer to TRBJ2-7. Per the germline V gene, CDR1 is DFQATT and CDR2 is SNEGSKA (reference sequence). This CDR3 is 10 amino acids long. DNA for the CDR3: TGTGCAGCGAGTCGGTACGAGCAGTACTTC. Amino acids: CAASRYEQYF.

CDR3 nucleotides: TGTGCCAGCTCACCTAATTTAGCGGGAATCGATGAGCAGTTCTTC. Protein product: CASSPNLAGIDEQFF. The V and J genes are TRBV18 and TRBJ2-1, with 8 positions matching TRBD2. The CDR3 extends over 15 amino acids. Germline CDR1 and CDR2: KGHSH and LQKENI. The ends lost 3 bases at V and 8 bases at J; junction bases unmatched: 9.

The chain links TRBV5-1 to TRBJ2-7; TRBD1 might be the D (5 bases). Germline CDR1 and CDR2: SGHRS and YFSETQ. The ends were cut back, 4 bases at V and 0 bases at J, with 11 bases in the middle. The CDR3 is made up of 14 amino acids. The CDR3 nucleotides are TGCGCCAGCAGCGTGGACATTGACTCCTACGAGCAGTACTTC. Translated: CASSVDIDSYEQYF. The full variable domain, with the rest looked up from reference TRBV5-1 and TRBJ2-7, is KAGVTQTPRYLIKTRGQQVTLSCSPISGHRSVSWYQQTPGQGLQFLFEYFSETQRNKGNFPGRFSGRQFSNSRSEMNVSTLELGDSALYLCASSVDIDSYEQYFGPGTRLTVT.

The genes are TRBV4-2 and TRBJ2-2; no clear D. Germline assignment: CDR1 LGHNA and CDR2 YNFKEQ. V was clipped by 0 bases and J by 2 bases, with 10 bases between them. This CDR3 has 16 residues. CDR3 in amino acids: CASSQDYSSNTGELFF. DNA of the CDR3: TGTGCCAGCAGCCAAGATTATTCTTCAAACACCGGGGAGCTGTTTTTT.

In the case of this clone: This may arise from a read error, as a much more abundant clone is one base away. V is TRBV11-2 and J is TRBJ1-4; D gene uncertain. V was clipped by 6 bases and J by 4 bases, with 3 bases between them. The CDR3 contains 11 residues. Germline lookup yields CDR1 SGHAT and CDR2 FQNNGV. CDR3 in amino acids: CASRFNEKLFF. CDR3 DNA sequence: TGTGCCAGCAGATTTAATGAAAAACTGTTTTTT.

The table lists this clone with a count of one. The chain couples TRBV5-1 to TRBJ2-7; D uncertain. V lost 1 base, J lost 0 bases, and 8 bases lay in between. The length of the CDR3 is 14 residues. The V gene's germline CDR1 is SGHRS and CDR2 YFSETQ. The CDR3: CASSLQDVSYEQYF. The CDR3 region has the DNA TGCGCCAGCAGCTTGCAGGACGTCTCCTACGAGCAGTACTTC.

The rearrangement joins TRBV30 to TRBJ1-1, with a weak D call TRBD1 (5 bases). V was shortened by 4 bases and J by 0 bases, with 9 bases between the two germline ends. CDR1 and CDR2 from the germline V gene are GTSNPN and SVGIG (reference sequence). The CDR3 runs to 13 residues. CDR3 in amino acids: CAWNQDMNTEAFF. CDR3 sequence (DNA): TGTGCCTGGAATCAGGACATGAACACTGAAGCTTTCTTT.

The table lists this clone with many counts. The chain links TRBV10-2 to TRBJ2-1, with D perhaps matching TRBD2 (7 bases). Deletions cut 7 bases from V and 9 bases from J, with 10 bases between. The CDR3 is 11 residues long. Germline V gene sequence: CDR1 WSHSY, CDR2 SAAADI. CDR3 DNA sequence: TGCGCCAGCACGGGGGGCAGTGAGCAGTTCTTC. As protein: CASTGGSEQFF.